This T cell receptor (beta chain) was identified during a study of OX40 agonist ivuxolimab in advanced cancers. Study information: Ivuxolimab, an antibody that agonizes OX40 (CD134), was administered to the patients. Three patients responded partially, comprising one with hepatocellular carcinoma and two with cutaneous melanoma.

As for this clone: Its antigen is still unknown.

Libraries were prepared by immunoSEQ multiplex PCR; TCRdb keeps only in-frame clonotypes and omits some of them. The sample lists 50,000 to 65,000 clones; nearly 95% were seen once. The ends were cut back, 7 bases at V and 3 bases at J, with 13 bases in the middle. CDR1 is MNHEY and CDR2 is SVGAGI in the germline V gene. This CDR3 has 13 amino acids. Study results and caveats: In general, CD8+ T cells held more expanded clones than CD4+ did, on average. CD4+ and CD8+ blood T cells expanded clonally by week 6 at 0.1 to 3.0 mg/kg.

The source is an adult with an advanced solid tumor such as melanoma, head and neck, liver or kidney cancer. The chain has TRBV6-5 and TRBJ2-7; D may correspond to TRBD1 or TRBD2 (5 bases each). Specimen: CD4+ or CD8+ T cells sorted from blood, collected in a trial of the OX40 agonist ivuxolimab. This CDR3 is CASTPGLNYEQYF. In DNA, the CDR3 is TGTGCCAGCACCCCGGGGCTGAACTACGAGCAGTACTTC.